This entry concerns a single TCR beta chain. Its antigen remains unknown. This sample also contains other DNA sequences that code for the same CDR3. The data were taken from a study of OX40 agonist ivuxolimab in advanced cancers. Study information: Ivuxolimab is a fully human IgG2 antibody that activates OX40 (CD134).

The germline V gene encodes CDR1 MNHEY and CDR2 SMNVEV (reference sequence). V was shortened by 2 bases and J by 0 bases, with 5 bases between the two germline ends. The CDR3 runs to 14 residues. Broader study findings: Expansion of clones was among the lowest in partial responders at 0.1-3.0 mg/kg. Among T cells, CD8+ cells averaged more expanded clones than CD4+ cells.

Assay used: immunoSEQ multiplex PCR; TCRdb lists only in-frame clones, some missing. The sample records 55,000 to 75,000 clones, 85% to 95% being singletons. The source was CD4+ or CD8+ T cells sorted from blood, collected in a trial of the OX40 agonist ivuxolimab. The V gene is TRBV27, the J gene TRBJ2-1, with a tentative D call TRBD2 (5 bases). The source of this sequence is an adult with an advanced solid tumor such as melanoma, head and neck, liver or kidney cancer. The CDR3 sequence: CASSLGSSYNEQFF. The CDR3 nucleotides are TGTGCCAGCAGTTTAGGGAGCTCCTACAATGAGCAGTTCTTC.